This T cell receptor (beta chain) was captured by sequencing in a study of T cells in Graves' hyperthyroidism and ophthalmopathy. Study summary: Staff took peripheral blood when the initial diagnosis was made, before any treatment began.

V was pared by 3 bases and J by 1 base, with 9 bases between. This CDR3 has 15 amino acids. This clonotype was seen once. Antigen: not known. Notes on the study in general: The model forecast ophthalmopathy, anticipating it by a median around 6.4 months before onset.

Using RNA transcripts as the source, TCR beta CDR3 regions were amplified. HTBI primers drove first-round RT-PCR of the TCR CDR3. TCRdb called the multiplex PCR reads again in MiXCR, with one record for every CDR3 protein. Among some 510,000 distinct CDR3 sequences, less than 25% were seen once, and the ten largest hold more than 25%. Hyperthyroidism in the patients, aged 18 to 65, was newly diagnosed and under 2 months in duration. This clonotype was sampled from a man in his late teens or twenties with Graves' hyperthyroidism. The chain employs TRBV12-3 or TRBV12-4 and TRBJ2-2; TRBD2 is a possible D gene (5 bases). The sequenced sample was blood. The CDR3 reads CASSFSSRNTGELFF. CDR3 in DNA: TGTGCCAGCAGTTTCTCTAGCCGGAACACCGGGGAGCTGTTTTTT.